The TCR beta chain described here comes from a study of early T cells in non-severe SARS-CoV-2 infection. Looking at the study overall: With bulk RNA from unsorted whole blood as input, sequencing yielded unpaired chains.

This clonotype was seen at least ten times. Its antigen remains unknown. Individually, cDNA molecules had unique molecular identifiers attached to them. TCRdb re-called the 5' RACE reads through MiXCR, storing one row per CDR3 protein. The sample includes around 40,000 distinct CDR3 sequences, around 5.7% of them seen just once. Study-level findings and limits: Anti-spike CD8 responses were favored in VDJdb matching, and private and CD4 specificities were missed.

This CDR3 contains 16 residues. V gave up 0 bases and J gave up 4 bases, with 15 bases separating them. V gene TRBV12-3 or TRBV12-4 combines with J gene TRBJ1-2; D unresolved. Sequencing was done on a sample of whole blood. The TCR comes from an adult who was a healthcare worker with PCR-confirmed SARS-CoV-2 infection or an uninfected control (not recorded which). DNA of the CDR3: TGTGCCAGCAGTTTAGCGCTGGCCTCCTGGGGCTATGGCTACACCTTC. Amino acids: CASSLALASWGYGYTF.